The 27 T cell receptor beta chains in this list originate from one sample, sequenced in a study of CD8 T cells in ankylosing spondylitis. MiXCR was run by TCRdb on the 5' RACE reads, yielding one entry per CDR3 protein. The sample lists about 35,000 distinct CDR3 sequences; 10% to 13% were seen once. The specimen was blood, either unsorted or a sorted T cell fraction (not recorded which). These receptors originate from a male donor with ankylosing spondylitis or in good health (not recorded which).

This clonotype was recorded many times. The chain joins TRBV3-1 to TRBJ2-5, with unresolved D. This CDR3 spans 14 amino acids. Germline assignment: CDR1 LGHDT and CDR2 YNNKEL (reference sequence). V was cut by 4 bases and J by 7 bases, with 16 bases left in between. CDR3 DNA: TGTGCCAGCAGCCTCTTGGATTCTCCGGGGACCCAGTACTTC. Amino acid sequence: CASSLLDSPGTQYF.

This clonotype occurred many times. The chain uses TRBV5-4 and TRBJ2-1; a possible D gene is TRBD2 (5 bases). Trimming pared 1 base from V and 7 bases from J, leaving 6 bases between. Germline lookup yields CDR1 SGHNT and CDR2 YYREEE (reference sequence). The CDR3 is 12 amino acids. The CDR3 loop is CASSLWTNEQFF. The DNA for the CDR3 is TGTGCCAGCAGCTTGTGGACTAATGAGCAGTTCTTC.

This clonotype was recorded at least ten times. The chain uses TRBV5-1 and TRBJ2-7, with 11 bases lining up with TRBD2. The CDR3 extends over 15 amino acids. V lost 4 bases, J lost 3 bases, and 6 bases stayed unmatched. Per germline, CDR1 SGHRS and CDR2 YFSETQ. CDR3 amino acids: CASSPTSGGFYEQYF. The CDR3 bases are TGCGCCAGCAGCCCCACTAGCGGGGGATTCTACGAGCAGTACTTC.

Ten or more counts support this clonotype. This chain uses TRBV18 with TRBJ2-7, with 10 bases aligning to TRBD2. V shed 2 bases, J shed 4 bases, and the junction held 8 bases outside the gene matches. The germline V gene encodes CDR1 KGHSH and CDR2 LQKENI. The CDR3 extends over 16 amino acids. CDR3 sequence (DNA): TGTGCCAGCTCACCAACCAGACTAGCGGGTGGTTACGAGCAGTACTTC. Translating gives CASSPTRLAGGYEQYF.

This clonotype has a count of ten or more. V gene TRBV29-1 combines with J gene TRBJ2-7; 10 positions agree with TRBD1. V trimming: 4 bases; J trimming: 4 bases; junction bases outside the gene matches: 1. The germline CDR1 and CDR2 sequences are SQVTM and ANQGSEA. The CDR3 totals 12 residues. DNA for the CDR3: TGCAGCGTTGGACAGGGGGCGTACGAGCAGTACTTC. Its protein product is CSVGQGAYEQYF.

This clonotype has ten or more counts. The chain carries TRBV20-1 and TRBJ1-4; no firm D call. The germline V gene encodes CDR1 DFQATT and CDR2 SNEGSKA (reference sequence). With 8 bases removed from V and 0 bases from J, the gap between germline ends came to 13 bases. The CDR3 is made up of 14 amino acids. The CDR3 coding sequence is TGCAGTCCCACACCGGTTACAACTAATGAAAAACTGTTTTTT. It specifies CSPTPVTTNEKLFF.

This clonotype was counted at least ten times. The rearrangement links TRBV12-3 or TRBV12-4 to TRBJ1-1, with D unclear. V was pared by 0 bases and J by 4 bases, with 9 bases between. This CDR3 is built from 14 residues. The CDR3 region is CASSLAAWLTEAFF. The CDR3 DNA reads as TGTGCCAGCAGTTTAGCTGCCTGGCTCACTGAAGCTTTCTTT.

This clonotype has ten or more counts. The chain combines TRBV9 with TRBJ2-1; the D is unclear. This CDR3 comprises 14 residues. Per the germline V gene, CDR1 is SGDLS and CDR2 is YYNGEE. Between the trimmed V and J ends, which lost 4 bases and 7 bases, there was a span of 15 bases. For the CDR3, the DNA is TGTGCCAGCAGCCCCCCCAACGGACCTAATGAGCAGTTCTTC. Residues: CASSPPNGPNEQFF.

This clonotype was counted many times. The CDR3 nucleotides are TGTGCCACCAGCAGAGGACTCCGGGCCTCCCAAGAGACCCAGTACTTC. Its translation: CATSRGLRASQETQYF. J is TRBJ2-5 and V is TRBV15; D uncertain. Trimming stripped 1 base from V and 1 base from J, with 13 bases between. The CDR3 extends over 16 amino acids. Per germline, CDR1 LNHNV and CDR2 YYDKDF (reference sequence).

The chain joins TRBV6-4 to TRBJ2-1; 8 bases line up with TRBD2. CDR3 length: 16 amino acids. In germline, CDR1 is MRHNA, CDR2 SNTAGT. V was clipped by 3 bases and J by 4 bases; unmatched bases: 8. CDR3 nucleotide sequence: TGTGCCAGCAGTGAGGGACTAGTAGGATTATACAATGAGCAGTTCTTC. It specifies CASSEGLVGLYNEQFF.

About this clonotype itself: This sequence may be a read error, since a much larger clone differs from it by one base. This CDR3 is CATRDRATRNTIYF. Written as DNA, the CDR3 is TGTGCCACCCGGGACAGGGCGACGCGAAACACCATATATTTT. This chain links TRBV19 with TRBJ1-3, with 9 bases fitting TRBD1. Per germline, CDR1 LNHDA and CDR2 SQIVND (reference sequence). This CDR3 has 14 amino acids. After removal of 10 bases from V and 5 bases from J, the junction contained 9 bases not matched to a gene.

This clonotype was detected ten times or more. The chain has TRBV4-1 and TRBJ2-7, with 16 bases lining up with TRBD2. CDR3 size: 20 residues. CDR1 is MGHRA, CDR2 YSYEKL, per germline. V was pared by 2 bases and J by 0 bases, with 10 bases of the junction left unmatched. CDR3 residues: CASSQQSGTSGRAGSYEQYF. The CDR3 DNA is TGCGCCAGCAGCCAACAGTCCGGGACTAGCGGGAGGGCAGGCTCCTACGAGCAGTACTTC.

This clonotype was observed many times. The genes are TRBV6-2 or TRBV6-3 and TRBJ1-5; TRBD1 agrees at 8 bases. Germline trimming cut 5 bases from V and 6 bases from J; bases unmatched to any gene: 9. This CDR3 comprises 15 residues. Germline CDR1 and CDR2: MNHEY and SVGEGT. The CDR3 DNA is TGTGCCAGCAGTCACGGACAGGGCTGGCGTCAGCCCCAGCATTTT. Its protein is CASSHGQGWRQPQHF.

This clonotype has just a few counts. The V call is TRBV2, the J call TRBJ1-5; D is unclear. CDR1 and CDR2 (germline): SNHLY, FYNNEI. The CDR3 has 13 amino acids. V lost 7 bases and J lost 3, with 10 bases in between. The CDR3 is CASMIGNNQPQHF. Written as DNA, the CDR3 is TGTGCCAGCATGATCGGGAACAATCAGCCCCAGCATTTT.

This clonotype was seen repeatedly, ten times or more. The V and J genes are TRBV12-3 or TRBV12-4 and TRBJ1-6; D call uncertain. The CDR3 has 13 residues. Trimming removed 3 bases at V and 4 bases at J, with 4 bases between. As DNA, the CDR3 is TGTGCCAGCAGTTTTGCATATAATTCACCCCTCCACTTT. Residues: CASSFAYNSPLHF.

This clonotype was picked up many times. This sequence joins TRBV20-1 and TRBJ1-6; D unclear. The germline V gene has CDR1 DFQATT and CDR2 SNEGSKA (reference sequence). CDR3 length equals 14 residues. Trimming shortened V by 2 bases and J by 4 bases, and 9 bases separated the two germline ends. CDR3 loop: CSARQQPYNSPLHF. The DNA for the CDR3 is TGCAGTGCTAGACAACAGCCTTATAATTCACCCCTCCACTTT.

In this sample, this clonotype turned up many times. The genes are TRBV4-2 and TRBJ2-7; 8 bases fit TRBD1. This CDR3 has 18 amino acids. The V gene end was trimmed by 2 bases and the J gene end by 0 bases; junction bases not matched to a gene: 12. The germline V gene has CDR1 LGHNA and CDR2 YNFKEQ. CDR3 coding DNA: TGTGCCAGCAGCCAACGAGCGGCAGGGGGCTCCGGCTCCTACGAGCAGTACTTC. Translating gives CASSQRAAGGSGSYEQYF.

This chain joins TRBV2 and TRBJ1-1; no clear D. Germline V gives CDR1 SNHLY, CDR2 FYNNEI. The CDR3 spans 13 residues. V lost 6 bases and J 1 base, leaving 9 bases between the germline ends. The CDR3 is CASREWANTEAFF. DNA for the CDR3: TGTGCCAGCAGGGAGTGGGCGAACACTGAAGCTTTCTTT.

This clonotype was recorded at least ten times. V and J are TRBV5-1 and TRBJ2-1; D ambiguous. This CDR3 comprises 14 residues. V lost 0 bases and J 5 bases, leaving 9 bases between the germline ends. The germline CDR1 and CDR2 sequences are SGHRS and YFSETQ. This CDR3 reads CASSLEVLNNEQFF. The CDR3 DNA sequence: TGCGCCAGCAGCTTGGAGGTTCTGAACAATGAGCAGTTCTTC.

There are many counts of this clonotype. The chain carries TRBV20-1 and TRBJ1-1; no definite D call. The CDR3 extends over 12 amino acids. Trimming removed 7 bases from V and 0 bases from J, with 9 bases in between. Germline loops: CDR1 DFQATT, CDR2 SNEGSKA (reference sequence). The chain's CDR3 is CSVRVMNTEAFF. As DNA, the CDR3 is TGCAGTGTAAGGGTTATGAACACTGAAGCTTTCTTT.

The sample holds many counts of this clonotype. The genes are TRBV27 and TRBJ1-6, with D possibly matching TRBD1 (6 bases). Germline values: CDR1 MNHEY, CDR2 SMNVEV (reference sequence). CDR3 length: 16 amino acids. V was shortened by 5 bases and J by 10 bases, with 21 bases between the two germline ends. The CDR3 region is CASSPTFTGSGSPLHF. The CDR3 bases are TGTGCCAGCAGTCCGACCTTCACAGGGTCTGGCTCACCCCTCCACTTT.

This clonotype was observed at least ten times. This chain links TRBV6-5 with TRBJ2-2; D unresolved. This CDR3 has 17 residues. The V gene's germline CDR1 is MNHEY and CDR2 SVGAGI. The V end lost 4 bases, the J end lost 7 bases, and 22 bases lay between the germline ends. CDR3 loop: CASSSATFSSANGELFF. The CDR3 nucleotides read TGTGCCAGCAGTTCCGCCACCTTCTCCTCGGCCAACGGGGAGCTGTTTTTT.

As for this clonotype: This could be a read error, since a much larger clone is one nucleotide away. The conserved phenylalanine or tryptophan is not found at the CDR3 terminus, so this likely reflects a read error. The CDR3 sequence: CSVPYPGLSTGELFS. For the CDR3, the DNA is TGCAGCGTTCCATACCCAGGCCTTTCCACCGGGGAGCTGTTTTCT. The V gene is TRBV29-1, the J gene TRBJ2-2; no definite D call. Germline V gives CDR1 SQVTM, CDR2 ANQGSEA. There are 15 residues in the CDR3. V was clipped by 5 bases and J by 4 bases, with 17 bases between them.

This clonotype has ten or more counts. DNA of the CDR3: TGTGCCAGCAGCTTAAGTCTGTACACTGAAGCTTTCTTT. Protein: CASSLSLYTEAFF. J is TRBJ1-1 and V is TRBV7-3; D unclear. The CDR3 spans 13 residues. The V gene lost 1 base and the J gene lost 3 bases, with 6 bases spanning the gap. The germline V gene has CDR1 SGHTA and CDR2 FQGTGA.

Many counts were recorded for this clonotype. The chain links TRBV28 to TRBJ2-6; D remains unclear. Deletions cut 8 bases from V and 4 bases from J, with 6 bases between. Germline CDR1 and CDR2: MDHEN and SYDVKM. This CDR3 region has 12 residues. CDR3 loop: CASSSGANVLTF. CDR3 DNA: TGTGCCAGCTCATCCGGGGCCAACGTCCTGACTTTC.

The genes are TRBV2 and TRBJ2-1; D remains ambiguous. Between the trimmed V and J ends, which lost 7 bases and 12 bases, there was a span of 22 bases. Germline V gene lookup returns CDR1 SNHLY and CDR2 FYNNEI. CDR3 length: 14 residues. CDR3 loop: CASIEGTAGRGQFF. Written as DNA, the CDR3 is TGTGCCAGCATCGAAGGCACAGCAGGTAGAGGGCAGTTCTTC.

This clonotype has just a few counts. The chain combines TRBV19 with TRBJ2-7; D is perhaps TRBD2 (6 bases). Trimming took 5 bases from V and 3 from J, leaving 14 bases between them. This CDR3 comprises 14 residues. The V gene's germline CDR1 is LNHDA and CDR2 SQIVND (reference sequence). CDR3 protein: CASSLRSTSYEQYF. CDR3 DNA sequence: TGTGCCAGTAGTTTGAGATCGACTAGCTACGAGCAGTACTTC.